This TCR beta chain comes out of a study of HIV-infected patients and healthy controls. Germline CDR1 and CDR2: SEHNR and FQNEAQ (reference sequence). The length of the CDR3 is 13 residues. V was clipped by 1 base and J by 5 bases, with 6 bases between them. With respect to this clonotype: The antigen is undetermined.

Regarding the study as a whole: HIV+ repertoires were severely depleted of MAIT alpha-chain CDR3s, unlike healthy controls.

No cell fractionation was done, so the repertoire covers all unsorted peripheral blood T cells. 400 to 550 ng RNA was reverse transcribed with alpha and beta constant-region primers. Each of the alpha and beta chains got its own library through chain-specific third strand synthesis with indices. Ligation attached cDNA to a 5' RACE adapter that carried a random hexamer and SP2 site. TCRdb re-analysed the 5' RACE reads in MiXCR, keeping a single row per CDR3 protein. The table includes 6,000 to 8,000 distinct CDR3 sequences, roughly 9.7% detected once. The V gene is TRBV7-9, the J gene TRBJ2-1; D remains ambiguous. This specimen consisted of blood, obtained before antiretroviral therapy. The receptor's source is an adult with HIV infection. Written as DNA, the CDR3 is TGTGCCAGCAGCTTAGTCGTCAACAATGAGCAGTTCTTC. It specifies CASSLVVNNEQFF.